Included here is one TCR beta chain sequence, with context. Germline V CDR1 and CDR2: SGHAT, FQDESV (reference sequence). The CDR3 covers 13 residues. Trimming stripped 0 bases from V and 2 bases from J, with 4 bases between. This sample is drawn from a study of cytomegalovirus exposure and HLA in healthy donors. Primers for the PCR totalled 60 Vbeta and 13 Jbeta. Here immunoSEQ multiplex PCR was the method, and the copy in TCRdb shows in-frame clones only, minus some. Among a few hundred thousand clones listed, nearly 95% were seen once. The gene calls are TRBV11-1 and TRBJ1-2; D not certain. Material for sequencing was PBMCs. The sequence came from a girl aged 2-9 years in good health and CMV-seronegative. CDR3 protein: CASSLAANYGYTF. The CDR3 DNA reads TGTGCCAGCAGCTTAGCGGCCAACTATGGCTACACCTTC.